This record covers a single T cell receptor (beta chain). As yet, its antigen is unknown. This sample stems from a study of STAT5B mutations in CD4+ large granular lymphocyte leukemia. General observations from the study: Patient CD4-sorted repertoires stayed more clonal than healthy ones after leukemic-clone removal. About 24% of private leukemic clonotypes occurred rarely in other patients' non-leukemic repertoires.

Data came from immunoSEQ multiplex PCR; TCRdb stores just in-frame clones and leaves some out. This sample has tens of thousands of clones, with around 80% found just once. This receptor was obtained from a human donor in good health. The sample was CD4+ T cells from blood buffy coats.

The CDR3 sequence is CAWRRDRAFSSGYTF. The DNA for the CDR3 is TGTGCCTGGAGAAGGGACAGGGCGTTTTCATCTGGCTACACCTTC. The rearrangement links TRBV30 to TRBJ1-2, with 9 positions matching TRBD1. In germline, CDR1 is GTSNPN, CDR2 SVGIG (reference sequence). This CDR3 has 15 residues. V dropped 3 bases and J dropped 7; count of bases not matched to a gene: 12.